Shown below are 19 T cell receptor beta chains from a single sample sequenced in a study of blood T cell repertoires in COVID-19. Here immunoSEQ multiplex PCR was the method, and the copy in TCRdb shows in-frame clones only, minus some. The repertoire includes tens of thousands of clones, around 80% of them detected once, and 1.2% sits in the top ten. The sequenced sample consisted of peripheral blood. Every receptor here comes from a woman over 75 with acute or convalescent COVID-19.

The V call is TRBV18, the J call TRBJ2-1; tentatively, D is TRBD2 (6 bases). V gave up 2 bases and J gave up 7 bases, with 12 bases separating them. The CDR3 sequence is 14 residues long. From germline, CDR1 is KGHSH and CDR2 LQKENI. CDR3 amino acids: CASSPGVAGNEQFF. CDR3 DNA sequence: TGTGCCAGCTCACCAGGGGTTGCGGGGAATGAGCAGTTCTTC.

The genes are TRBV2 and TRBJ2-5; 10 bases are shared with TRBD2. V dropped 11 bases and J dropped 2; count of bases not matched to a gene: 17. CDR1 SNHLY and CDR2 FYNNEI come from the germline V gene. The CDR3 extends over 17 amino acids. The CDR3 loop is CASRPASGGDWQETQYF. The CDR3 nucleotides are TGTGCCTCCCGGCCGGCTAGCGGGGGTGATTGGCAAGAGACCCAGTACTTC.

This chain uses TRBV7-8 with TRBJ2-1; TRBD2 matches 10 bases. Trimming cost V 0 bases and J 7 bases; bases outside gene matches: 6. Germline values: CDR1 SGHVS, CDR2 FQNEAQ. The CDR3 is 16 residues long. CDR3 sequence: CASSLASGRAGNEQFF. The CDR3 nucleotides read TGTGCCAGCAGCTTAGCGAGCGGGAGGGCCGGGAATGAGCAGTTCTTC.

This chain connects TRBV28 to TRBJ2-1; 11 bases line up with TRBD1. Per germline, CDR1 MDHEN and CDR2 SYDVKM. CDR3 length: 14 residues. V dropped 4 bases and J dropped 6; count of bases not matched to a gene: 2. CDR3 protein: CASSSGTGGNEQFF. Written as DNA, the CDR3 is TGTGCCAGCAGTTCCGGGACAGGGGGCAATGAGCAGTTCTTC.

The chain recombines TRBV19 with TRBJ1-2; the D gene is possibly TRBD1 (6 bases). V lost 5 bases and J 0 bases, leaving 10 bases between the germline ends. The V gene's germline CDR1 is LNHDA and CDR2 SQIVND (reference sequence). The CDR3 loop spans 14 amino acids. The CDR3 bases are TGTGCCAGTAGTGGACAGACAGCTAACTATGGCTACACCTTC. Translating gives CASSGQTANYGYTF.

The sample holds a few counts of this clone. V gene TRBV19 combines with J gene TRBJ1-1; no reliable D call. The CDR3 sequence is 13 residues long. The V end was cut by 1 base, the J end by 1 base, with 4 bases between. Looked up from germline, CDR1 is LNHDA and CDR2 is SQIVND (reference sequence). CDR3 nucleotide sequence: TGTGCCAGTAGTATAGGGGCGAACACTGAAGCTTTCTTT. Translation gives CASSIGANTEAFF.

The rearrangement joins TRBV5-4 to TRBJ2-3; 8 bases line up with TRBD1. J lost 0 bases, V lost 1 base, and 1 base had no gene match. CDR3 size: 15 residues. Germline CDR1 reads SGHNT; CDR2 reads YYREEE (reference sequence). The CDR3: CASSLTGGSTDTQYF. The CDR3 coding sequence is TGTGCCAGCAGCTTGACAGGGGGGAGCACAGATACGCAGTATTTT. Full variable domain (outside the CDR3, taken from reference TRBV5-4 and TRBJ2-3): ETGVTQSPTHLIKTRGQQVTLRCSSQSGHNTVSWYQQALGQGPQFIFQYYREEENGRGNFPPRFSGLQFPNYSSELNVNALELDDSALYLCASSLTGGSTDTQYFGPGTRLTVL.

The chain has TRBV19 and TRBJ2-7, with 12 bases lining up with TRBD2. The V segment lost 5 bases and the J segment 3 bases; nucleotides outside the gene matches: 8. The CDR3 spans 16 residues. The germline CDR1 and CDR2 sequences are LNHDA and SQIVND (reference sequence). The CDR3 region has the DNA TGTGCCAGTAGTTCTCAGAGGACTAGCGGGGTCTACGAGCAGTACTTC. It yields the protein CASSSQRTSGVYEQYF.

The chain uses TRBV18 and TRBJ1-3, with 9 nucleotides matching TRBD1. Germline V CDR1 and CDR2: KGHSH, LQKENI. V lost 3 bases to trimming and J lost 0 bases; unmatched junction nucleotides: 0. This CDR3 spans 15 amino acids. The chain's CDR3 is CASSPDRGSGNTIYF. The CDR3 nucleotides read TGTGCCAGCTCACCGGACAGGGGCTCTGGAAACACCATATATTTT. Drawing the rest from reference TRBV18 and TRBJ1-3, the complete variable domain is NAGVMQNPRHLVRRRGQEARLRCSPMKGHSHVYWYRQLPEEGLKFMVYLQKENIIDESGMPKERFSAEFPKEGPSILRIQQVVRGDSAAYFCASSPDRGSGNTIYFGEGSWLTVV.

This sequence joins TRBV4-2 and TRBJ1-5; D remains unclear. This CDR3 is 15 amino acids long. Trimming took off 1 base at V and 1 base at J, with 8 bases between the two ends. The V gene's germline CDR1 is LGHNA and CDR2 YNFKEQ. CDR3 loop: CASSQAPESNQPQHF. CDR3 DNA: TGTGCCAGCAGCCAAGCCCCCGAGAGCAATCAGCCCCAGCATTTT.

The chain is built from TRBV6-5 and TRBJ1-6, with TRBD1 matching over 10 bases. This CDR3 region has 15 residues. V was pared by 6 bases and J by 9 bases, with 8 bases of the junction left unmatched. CDR1 and CDR2 from the germline V gene are MNHEY and SVGAGI. CDR3: CASSPGQGGSSPLHF. The DNA of the CDR3 is TGTGCCAGCAGCCCAGGACAGGGGGGTAGTTCACCCCTCCACTTT.

This chain links TRBV5-1 with TRBJ1-2; TRBD1 is a possible D gene (5 bases). Per the germline V gene, CDR1 is SGHRS and CDR2 is YFSETQ. This CDR3 contains 14 residues. Between the trimmed V and J ends, which lost 4 bases and 2 bases, there was a span of 12 bases. Written as DNA, the CDR3 is TGCGCCAGCAGCCCCTCTGACAGCAACTATGGCTACACCTTC. It encodes CASSPSDSNYGYTF.

This chain uses TRBV3-1 (or the pseudogene TRBV3-2) with TRBJ1-5, with D maybe TRBD1 (5 bases). The CDR3 is 16 residues long. Per germline, CDR1 LGHDT and CDR2 YNNKEL (reference sequence). V dropped 0 bases and J dropped 4 bases, with 13 bases sitting between them. CDR3 protein: CASSQDGGVGNQPQHF. As DNA, the CDR3 is TGTGCCAGCAGCCAAGATGGAGGGGTGGGTAATCAGCCCCAGCATTTT.

The chain links TRBV18 to TRBJ2-7; D remains ambiguous. Germline V gives CDR1 KGHSH, CDR2 LQKENI. V lost 3 bases and J 2 bases, leaving 8 bases between the germline ends. The CDR3 consists of 13 residues. CDR3 residues: CASSPGPAYEQYF. The CDR3 coding sequence is TGTGCCAGCTCACCTGGCCCAGCCTACGAGCAGTACTTC.

This clone is a singleton in its sample. The V call is TRBV19, the J call TRBJ2-7; D unresolved. The germline gives CDR1 LNHDA, CDR2 SQIVND (reference sequence). V was cut by 3 bases and J by 2 bases, with 14 bases left in between. The CDR3 runs 15 residues. The CDR3 protein is CASSITDTSTYEQYF. CDR3 DNA sequence: TGTGCCAGTAGTATCACAGACACCAGTACCTACGAGCAGTACTTC.

This chain connects TRBV24-1 to TRBJ1-2; D remains ambiguous. The germline V gene encodes CDR1 KGHDR and CDR2 SFDVKD. Trimming took off 3 bases at V and 2 bases at J, with 6 bases between the two ends. The CDR3 contains 13 residues. CDR3 coding DNA: TGTGCCACCAGTGATACAGTAAACTATGGCTACACCTTC. As protein: CATSDTVNYGYTF.

V is TRBV28 and J is TRBJ1-4, with D unresolved. This CDR3 is 15 amino acids long. The V end lost 6 bases, the J end lost 4 bases, and 15 bases lay between the germline ends. In germline, CDR1 is MDHEN, CDR2 SYDVKM. CDR3 in DNA: TGTGCCAGCAGATACTCAGGTGGTGGTAATGAAAAACTGTTTTTT. It translates to CASRYSGGGNEKLFF.

This chain joins TRBV10-3 and TRBJ2-7; tentative D call: TRBD1 (7 bases). The CDR3 has 13 residues. The V gene's germline CDR1 is ENHRY and CDR2 SYGVKD. Trimming shortened V by 6 bases and J by 1 base, and 10 bases separated the two germline ends. The CDR3, as DNA: TGTGCCATCAGGGAGGGACAGTCCTACGAGCAGTACTTC. Translation gives CAIREGQSYEQYF.

The V and J genes are TRBV28 and TRBJ2-2, with 8 positions matching TRBD2. Trimming removed 7 bases from V and 6 bases from J; junction bases left unmatched: 16. This CDR3 region has 17 residues. Germline lookup yields CDR1 MDHEN and CDR2 SYDVKM. The CDR3 nucleotides are TGTGCCAGCACCAGGGGTCCGGGAGGGCCCGCCTCCGGGGAGCTGTTTTTT. It specifies CASTRGPGGPASGELFF. The full variable domain, with the rest looked up from reference TRBV28 and TRBJ2-2, is DVKVTQSSRYLVKRTGEKVFLECVQDMDHENMFWYRQDPGLGLRLIYFSYDVKMKEKGDIPEGYSVSREKKERFSLILESASTNQTSMYLCASTRGPGGPASGELFFGEGSRLTVL.